The entry below gives a single T cell receptor beta chain sequence along with its context. The data stem from a study of blood T cell dynamics during melanoma immunotherapy. Time point here: week 3, after first cycle of checkpoint inhibitor. No patient had earlier systemic cancer treatment, concurrent immunosuppressants, or another active cancer. The table came from immunoSEQ multiplex PCR; TCRdb's copy has only in-frame clones and leaves some out. The data show over 9,000 clones, with approximately 90% seen just once and approximately 6.4% held by the top ten. The CDR3 totals 13 residues. Germline V lookup: CDR1 SGHRS, CDR2 YFSETQ. V dropped 0 bases and J dropped 10 bases, with 10 bases sitting between them.

The origin of this receptor is a human donor with melanoma. This sequence joins TRBV5-1 and TRBJ2-2; D remains unclear. Sample: blood, taken from a patient treated with checkpoint blockade. The CDR3 reads CASSLGFRSELFF. CDR3 in DNA: TGCGCCAGCAGCTTGGGGTTTAGATCGGAGCTGTTTTTT.